This TCR beta chain was identified during a study of T-cell memory formation after mild COVID-19. TCRdb reprocessed the 5' RACE reads with MiXCR, giving one entry per CDR3 protein. The sample contains under 300,000 distinct CDR3 sequences, roughly a tenth of which appear only once. Germline V gene sequence: CDR1 SGHTA, CDR2 FQGNSA. The CDR3 is 15 residues long. Trimming took off 5 bases at V and 0 bases at J, with 13 bases between the two ends. The chain couples TRBV7-2 to TRBJ1-2; D uncertain. Sequencing was done on a sample of PBMCs or a T cell subset sorted from them (not recorded which). The origin of this receptor is a man between 18 and 29 years old who had mild COVID-19 (a few samples of this study predate the infection). Cell type and time point are not known. For the CDR3, the DNA is TGTGCCAGCAGCCCCACCAGGTCTACTAACTATGGCTACACCTTC. Amino acids: CASSPTRSTNYGYTF.